This T cell receptor (beta chain) is from a study of follicular helper T cells after annual influenza vaccination. Study overall: Some donors were sampled over the 2013-2014, 2014-2015 and 2015-2016 vaccinations.

This table comes from immunoSEQ multiplex PCR, and its TCRdb copy is limited to in-frame clones, with some not included. The sample lists some 8,200 clones, around four fifths occurring once. The CDR3 contains 14 residues. From germline, CDR1 is SGDLS and CDR2 YYNGEE. Trimming removed 0 bases at V and 7 bases at J, with 11 bases between. Time point denoted: 2014-2015 season, pre-vaccination. ICOS+CD38+ and ICOS-CD38- fractions were sorted from non-naive CD4+CXCR5+PD-1+ cells. Sequenced material: CXCR5+ CD38- circulating T follicular helper cells from blood, taken on the day of influenza vaccination. Sample subset: circulating Tfh, non-naive CD4+CXCR5+PD-1+ (ICOS+CD38+ or ICOS-CD38-). The TCR sequence derives from an adult who received the influenza vaccine. The V and J genes are TRBV9 and TRBJ1-5; possibly TRBD1 for D (5 bases). CDR3 in amino acids: CASSVGPKGQPQHF. The CDR3 DNA follows: TGTGCCAGCAGCGTAGGTCCGAAGGGGCAGCCCCAGCATTTT. Combining the CDR3 with reference TRBV9 and TRBJ1-5 gives the whole variable domain DSGVTQTPKHLITATGQRVTLRCSPRSGDLSVYWYQQSLDQGLQFLIQYYNGEERAKGNILERFSAQQFPDLHSELNLSSLELGDSALYFCASSVGPKGQPQHFGDGTRLSIL.